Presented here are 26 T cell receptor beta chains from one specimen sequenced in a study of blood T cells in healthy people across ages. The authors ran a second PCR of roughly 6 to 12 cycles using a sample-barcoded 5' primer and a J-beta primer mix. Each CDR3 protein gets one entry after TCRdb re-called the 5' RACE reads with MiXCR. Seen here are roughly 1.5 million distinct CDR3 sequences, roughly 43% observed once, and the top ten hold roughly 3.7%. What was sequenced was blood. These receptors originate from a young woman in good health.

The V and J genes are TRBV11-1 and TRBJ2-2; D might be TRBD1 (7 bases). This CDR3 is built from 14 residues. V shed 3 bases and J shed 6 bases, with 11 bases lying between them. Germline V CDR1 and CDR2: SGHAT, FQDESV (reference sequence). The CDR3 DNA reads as TGTGCCAGCAGCTTCTCAGGGGGGTCCGGGGAGCTGTTTTTT. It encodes CASSFSGGSGELFF.

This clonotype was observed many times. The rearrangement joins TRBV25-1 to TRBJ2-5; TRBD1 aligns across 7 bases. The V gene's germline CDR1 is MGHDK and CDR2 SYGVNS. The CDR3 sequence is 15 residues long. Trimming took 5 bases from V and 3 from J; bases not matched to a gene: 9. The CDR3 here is CASSRTGTAKETQYF. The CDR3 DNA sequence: TGTGCCAGCAGTAGAACCGGGACAGCCAAAGAGACCCAGTACTTC.

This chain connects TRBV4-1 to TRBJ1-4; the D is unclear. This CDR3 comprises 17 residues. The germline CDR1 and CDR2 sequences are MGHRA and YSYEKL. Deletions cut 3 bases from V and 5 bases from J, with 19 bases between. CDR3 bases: TGCGCCAGCAGCCATGCCACAGCGAGGGTTGAGAATGAAAAACTGTTTTTT. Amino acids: CASSHATARVENEKLFF.

Here the CDR3 reads CASSSLQGQRAYGYTF. The CDR3 DNA is TGCGCCAGCAGCAGCCTACAGGGACAAAGGGCCTATGGCTACACCTTC. The rearrangement links TRBV5-1 to TRBJ1-2; D is perhaps TRBD1 (6 bases). This CDR3 spans 16 amino acids. The V gene lost 4 bases and the J gene lost 4 bases, with 20 bases spanning the gap. Germline V lookup: CDR1 SGHRS, CDR2 YFSETQ.

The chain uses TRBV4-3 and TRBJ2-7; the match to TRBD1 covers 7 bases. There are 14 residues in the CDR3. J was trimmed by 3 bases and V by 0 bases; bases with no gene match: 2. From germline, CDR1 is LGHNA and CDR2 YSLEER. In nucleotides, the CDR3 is TGCGCCAGCAGCCAAGAGCCAGGGGGCTACGAGCAGTACTTC. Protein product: CASSQEPGGYEQYF.

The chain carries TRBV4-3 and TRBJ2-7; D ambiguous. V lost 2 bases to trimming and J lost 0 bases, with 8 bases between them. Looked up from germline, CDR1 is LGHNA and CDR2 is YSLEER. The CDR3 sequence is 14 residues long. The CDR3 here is CASSQKTGSYEQYF. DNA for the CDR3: TGCGCCAGCAGCCAAAAGACGGGCTCCTACGAGCAGTACTTC.

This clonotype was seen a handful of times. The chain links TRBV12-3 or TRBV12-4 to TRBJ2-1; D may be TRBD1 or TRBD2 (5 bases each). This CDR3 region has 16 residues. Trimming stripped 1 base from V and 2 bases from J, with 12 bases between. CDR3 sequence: CASSLEEGPTYNEQFF. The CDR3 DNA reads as TGTGCCAGCAGTTTAGAAGAGGGGCCCACCTACAATGAGCAGTTCTTC.

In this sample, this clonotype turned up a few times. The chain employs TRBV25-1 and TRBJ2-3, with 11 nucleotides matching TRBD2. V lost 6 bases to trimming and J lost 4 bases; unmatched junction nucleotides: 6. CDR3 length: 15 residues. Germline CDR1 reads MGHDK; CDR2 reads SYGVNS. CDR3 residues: CASSELAGEADTQYF. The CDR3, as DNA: TGTGCCAGCAGCGAACTAGCGGGAGAGGCAGATACGCAGTATTTT.

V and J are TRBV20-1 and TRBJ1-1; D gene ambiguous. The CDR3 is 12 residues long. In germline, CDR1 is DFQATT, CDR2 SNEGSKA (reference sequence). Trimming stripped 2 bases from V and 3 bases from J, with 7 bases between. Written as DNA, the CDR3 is TGCAGTGCTAGATTGGGCTACACTGAAGCTTTCTTT. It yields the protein CSARLGYTEAFF.

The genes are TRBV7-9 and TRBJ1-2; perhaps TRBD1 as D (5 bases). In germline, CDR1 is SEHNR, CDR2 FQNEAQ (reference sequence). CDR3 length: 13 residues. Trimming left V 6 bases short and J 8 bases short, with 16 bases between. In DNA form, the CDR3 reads TGTGCCAGCAGTGACTCCGCTGGGGCAGGCTACACCTTC. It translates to CASSDSAGAGYTF.

The CDR3 DNA sequence: TGTGCCAGCTCACCACCGGGGACCGGGACTAGATCCTACAATGAGCAGTTCTTC. Translated, it gives CASSPPGTGTRSYNEQFF. This sequence joins TRBV18 and TRBJ2-1; 8 bases line up with TRBD2. The V and J ends lost 0 bases and 1 base, in that order; junction bases with no gene match: 8. Germline CDR1 reads KGHSH; CDR2 reads LQKENI. The CDR3 loop spans 18 amino acids.

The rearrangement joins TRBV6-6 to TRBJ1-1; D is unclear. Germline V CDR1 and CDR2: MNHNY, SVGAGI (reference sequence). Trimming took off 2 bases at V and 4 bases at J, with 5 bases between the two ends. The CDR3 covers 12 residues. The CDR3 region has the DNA TGTGCCAGCAGTTACCGTACCACTGAAGCTTTCTTT. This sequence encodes CASSYRTTEAFF.

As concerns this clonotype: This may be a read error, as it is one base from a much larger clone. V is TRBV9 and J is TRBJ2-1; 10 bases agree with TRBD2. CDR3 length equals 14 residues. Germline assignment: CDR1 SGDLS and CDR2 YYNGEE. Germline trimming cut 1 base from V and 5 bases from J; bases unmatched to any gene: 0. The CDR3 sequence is CASSVTSGNNEQFF. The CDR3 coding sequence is TGTGCCAGCAGCGTAACTAGCGGGAACAATGAGCAGTTCTTC.

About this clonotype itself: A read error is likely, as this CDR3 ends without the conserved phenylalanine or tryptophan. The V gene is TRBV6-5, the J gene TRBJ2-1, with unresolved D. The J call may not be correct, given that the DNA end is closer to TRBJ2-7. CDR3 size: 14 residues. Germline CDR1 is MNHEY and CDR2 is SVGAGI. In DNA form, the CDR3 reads TGTGCCAGCAGTTACATGGCGACCTACAATGAGCAGTACTCC. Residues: CASSYMATYNEQYS.

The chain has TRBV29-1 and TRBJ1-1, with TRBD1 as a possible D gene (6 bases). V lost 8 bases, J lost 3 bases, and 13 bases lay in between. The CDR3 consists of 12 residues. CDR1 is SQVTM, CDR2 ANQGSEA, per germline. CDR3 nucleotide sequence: TGCAGCACAAAGGACAGCCACACTGAAGCTTTCTTT. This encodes CSTKDSHTEAFF.

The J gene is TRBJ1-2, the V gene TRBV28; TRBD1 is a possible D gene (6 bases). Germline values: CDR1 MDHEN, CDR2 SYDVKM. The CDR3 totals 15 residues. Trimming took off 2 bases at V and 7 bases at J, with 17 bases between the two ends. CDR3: CASSLATGGRPGYTF. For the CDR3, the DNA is TGTGCCAGCAGTTTAGCCACCGGGGGCCGTCCTGGCTACACCTTC.

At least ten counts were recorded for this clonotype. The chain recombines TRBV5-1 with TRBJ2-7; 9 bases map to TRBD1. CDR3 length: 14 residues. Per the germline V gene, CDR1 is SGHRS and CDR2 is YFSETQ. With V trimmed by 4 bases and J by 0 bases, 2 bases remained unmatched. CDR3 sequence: CASSTTGGSYEQYF. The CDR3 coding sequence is TGCGCCAGCAGCACGACAGGGGGCTCCTACGAGCAGTACTTC.

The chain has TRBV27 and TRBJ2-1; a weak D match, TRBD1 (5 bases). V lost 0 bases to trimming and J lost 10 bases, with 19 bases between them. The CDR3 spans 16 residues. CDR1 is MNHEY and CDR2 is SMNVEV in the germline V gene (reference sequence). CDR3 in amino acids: CASSLSQGIRLREQFF. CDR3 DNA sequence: TGTGCCAGCAGTTTATCTCAGGGCATCCGTCTCCGCGAGCAGTTCTTC.

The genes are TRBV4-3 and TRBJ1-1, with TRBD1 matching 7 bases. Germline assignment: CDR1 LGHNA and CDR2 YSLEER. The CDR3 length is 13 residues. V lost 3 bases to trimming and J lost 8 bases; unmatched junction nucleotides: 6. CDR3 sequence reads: CASSHSGTAEAFF. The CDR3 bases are TGCGCCAGCAGCCACTCCGGGACAGCAGAAGCTTTCTTT.

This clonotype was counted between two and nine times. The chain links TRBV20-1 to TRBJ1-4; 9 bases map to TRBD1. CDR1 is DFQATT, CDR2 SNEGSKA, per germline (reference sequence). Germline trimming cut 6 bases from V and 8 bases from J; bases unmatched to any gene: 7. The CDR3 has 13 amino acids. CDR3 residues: CSAIQGAGEKLFF. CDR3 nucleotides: TGCAGTGCAATACAGGGGGCGGGGGAAAAACTGTTTTTT.

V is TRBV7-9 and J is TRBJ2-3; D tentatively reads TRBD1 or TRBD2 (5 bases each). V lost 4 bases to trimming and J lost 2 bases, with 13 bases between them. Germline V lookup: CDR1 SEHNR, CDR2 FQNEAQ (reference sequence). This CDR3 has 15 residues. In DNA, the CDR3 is TGTGCCAGCAGCTCCTCGGGGCGGTACACAGATACGCAGTATTTT. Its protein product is CASSSSGRYTDTQYF.

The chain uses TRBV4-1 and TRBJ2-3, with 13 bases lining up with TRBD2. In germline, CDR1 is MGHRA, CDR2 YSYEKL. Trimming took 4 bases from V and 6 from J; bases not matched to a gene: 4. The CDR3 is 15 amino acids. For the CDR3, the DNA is TGCGCCAGCAGCCGCTTGACTAGCGGGAGGGATACGCAGTATTTT. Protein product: CASSRLTSGRDTQYF.

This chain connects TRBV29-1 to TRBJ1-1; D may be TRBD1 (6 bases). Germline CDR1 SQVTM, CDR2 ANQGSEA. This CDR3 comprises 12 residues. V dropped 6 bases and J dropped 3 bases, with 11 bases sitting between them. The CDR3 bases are TGCAGCGTGGACCGACAGGACACTGAAGCTTTCTTT. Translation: CSVDRQDTEAFF.

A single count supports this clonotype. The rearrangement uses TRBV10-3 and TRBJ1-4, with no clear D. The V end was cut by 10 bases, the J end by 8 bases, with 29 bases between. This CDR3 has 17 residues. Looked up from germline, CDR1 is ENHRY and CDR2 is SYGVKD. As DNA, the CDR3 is TGTGCCACCAACTTGACCCAGCCAAACCCGGAGGTAGAAAAACTGTTTTTT. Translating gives CATNLTQPNPEVEKLFF.

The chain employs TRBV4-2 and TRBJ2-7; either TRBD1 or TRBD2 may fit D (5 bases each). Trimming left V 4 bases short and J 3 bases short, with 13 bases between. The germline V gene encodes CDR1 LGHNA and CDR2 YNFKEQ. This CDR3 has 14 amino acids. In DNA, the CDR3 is TGTGCCAGCAGCCCGGGGCGAGAGTTCTACGAGCAGTACTTC. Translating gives CASSPGREFYEQYF.

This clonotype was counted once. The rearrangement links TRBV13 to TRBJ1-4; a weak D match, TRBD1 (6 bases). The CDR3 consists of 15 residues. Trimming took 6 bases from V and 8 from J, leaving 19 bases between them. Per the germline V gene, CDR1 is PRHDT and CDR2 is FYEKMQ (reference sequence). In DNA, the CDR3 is TGTGCCAGCAGAAAAGGGGGGGCAGGGGACGAAAAACTGTTTTTT. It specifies CASRKGGAGDEKLFF. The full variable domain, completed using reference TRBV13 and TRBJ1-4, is AAGVIQSPRHLIKEKRETATLKCYPIPRHDTVYWYQQGPGQDPQFLISFYEKMQSDKGSIPDRFSAQQFSDYHSELNMSSLELGDSALYFCASRKGGAGDEKLFFGSGTQLSVL.